The clone carrying this TCR beta chain came up a few times. Antigen: not known. This sample was taken from a study of human T cells and chemical hapten exposure. Study-wide results and limits: Alopecia in the donors means their immune response may deviate from healthy people's.

Time point meaning: patch test 2, 6 weeks after DPC sensitization. As for treatment: therapeutic diphenylcyclopropenone sensitization with weekly scalp DPC. The study used a library that attached unique molecular identifiers to individual cDNA molecules. Original handling: Samples contained a median of 95,638 TCRs, with a range of roughly 23,224 to 700,000. TCRdb re-derived calls from the RACE reads in MiXCR, one entry per CDR3 protein. These V and J calls rely on TCRdb rather than the paper's analysis. This table holds about 140,000 distinct CDR3 sequences, approximately 10% found once. The CDR3 is made up of 15 amino acids. Germline trimming cut 2 bases from V and 8 bases from J; bases unmatched to any gene: 7. Germline CDR1 reads SGHRS; CDR2 reads YFSETQ.

This chain uses TRBV5-1 with TRBJ2-1, with 10 bases matching TRBD2. Sample: whole blood, taken in connection with sensitization to the hapten diphenylcyclopropenone (DPC). The origin of this receptor is a woman aged 45-59 years with alopecia areata. Some clones in this sample may be carry-over from other donors' samples. The CDR3 bases are TGCGCCAGCAGCTTAAGCGGGAGGGCCTTTGATGAGCAGTTCTTC. The encoded protein is CASSLSGRAFDEQFF. The full variable domain, completed using reference TRBV5-1 and TRBJ2-1, is KAGVTQTPRYLIKTRGQQVTLSCSPISGHRSVSWYQQTPGQGLQFLFEYFSETQRNKGNFPGRFSGRQFSNSRSEMNVSTLELGDSALYLCASSLSGRAFDEQFFGPGTRLTVL.